One sample yielded the 17 T cell receptor beta chains listed below, sequenced in a study of high-grade serous ovarian cancer treatment subgroups. Clones were sequenced by immunoSEQ multiplex PCR, and TCRdb holds only the in-frame ones, with some missing. Among 7,000 to 8,000 clones listed, more than 60% were seen once. Tumor samples were taken before definitive surgery or chemotherapy. The specimen was tumor tissue. The source of these receptors is a human donor with high-grade serous ovarian cancer.

This CDR3 reads CASSRFEGVPYEQYF. CDR3 DNA sequence: TGTGCCAGCAGCCGCTTTGAGGGGGTCCCCTACGAGCAGTACTTC. The V gene is TRBV27, the J gene TRBJ2-7, with a tentative D call TRBD1 (6 bases). Germline CDR1 MNHEY, CDR2 SMNVEV (reference sequence). The CDR3 is 15 residues long. With 6 bases removed from V and 2 bases from J, the gap between germline ends came to 17 bases.

The gene calls are TRBV6-5 and TRBJ2-7; 8 nucleotides align to TRBD2. In germline, CDR1 is MNHEY, CDR2 SVGAGI. The V segment lost 2 bases and the J segment 4 bases; nucleotides outside the gene matches: 10. This CDR3 is 16 amino acids long. In nucleotides, the CDR3 is TGTGCCAGCAGTTACAAAACGGGGGGGGTTCGGTACGAGCAGTACTTC. Its translation is CASSYKTGGVRYEQYF.

This chain joins TRBV5-6 and TRBJ2-3; 11 bases are a match to TRBD2. CDR3 size: 19 residues. Trimming cost V 1 base and J 2 bases; bases outside gene matches: 12. Germline CDR1 SGHDT, CDR2 YYEEEE. DNA of the CDR3: TGTGCCAGCAGCTTGTCCCACTATAGCGGGAGGGCCCACACAGATACGCAGTATTTT. Its translation: CASSLSHYSGRAHTDTQYF.

CDR3 residues: CAISDSGTSSRGELFF. In DNA form, the CDR3 reads TGTGCCATCAGTGACTCCGGGACTAGCAGTCGCGGGGAGCTGTTTTTT. The J gene is TRBJ2-2, the V gene TRBV10-3; 9 nucleotides align to TRBD2. This CDR3 spans 16 amino acids. CDR1 and CDR2 from the germline V gene are ENHRY and SYGVKD. V lost 3 bases, J lost 7 bases, and 9 bases stayed unmatched.

Written as DNA, the CDR3 is TGTGCCAGCAGCCGTTGGCAGGGTGGAAACACTGAAGCTTTCTTT. Its protein product is CASSRWQGGNTEAFF. This chain joins TRBV11-3 and TRBJ1-1; D might be TRBD1 (5 bases). V was cut by 5 bases and J by 2 bases, with 15 bases left in between. CDR3 length equals 15 residues. Germline CDR1 is SGHNT and CDR2 is YENEEA.

The V call is TRBV5-4, the J call TRBJ2-1; D may be TRBD1 (6 bases). This CDR3 has 15 residues. Germline V gene lookup returns CDR1 SGHNT and CDR2 YYREEE (reference sequence). V dropped 0 bases and J dropped 4 bases, with 11 bases sitting between them. This CDR3 reads CASSLEDSSYNEQFF. CDR3 DNA sequence: TGTGCCAGCAGCTTGGAGGACAGCAGTTACAATGAGCAGTTCTTC.

This clone was counted a few times. The chain couples TRBV19 to TRBJ1-1, with 9 bases lining up with TRBD1. Germline CDR1 and CDR2: LNHDA and SQIVND (reference sequence). The junction had 5 bases not matched to a gene; V was cut back by 5 bases and J by 4 bases. CDR3 length: 14 residues. CDR3 coding DNA: TGTGCCAGTAGTCCGGGACAGGGTTCCACTGAAGCTTTCTTT. The encoded protein is CASSPGQGSTEAFF.

J is TRBJ2-2 and V is TRBV25-1; TRBD1 might be the D (6 bases). The V gene lost 7 bases and the J gene lost 2 bases, with 17 bases spanning the gap. From germline, CDR1 is MGHDK and CDR2 SYGVNS. The CDR3 consists of 16 residues. DNA of the CDR3: TGTGCCAGCAATAGAGGGGGAAACGCTAACACCGGGGAGCTGTTTTTT. It is translated as CASNRGGNANTGELFF.

The chain is built from TRBV28 and TRBJ1-3, with D hard to call. The length of the CDR3 is 12 residues. Trimming removed 6 bases from V and 8 bases from J, with 11 bases in between. Germline assignment: CDR1 MDHEN and CDR2 SYDVKM. CDR3 in DNA: TGTGCCAGCAGAGTAAAGGGAGACACCATATATTTT. This codes for CASRVKGDTIYF.

The chain links TRBV2 to TRBJ2-5, with D maybe TRBD2 (6 bases). This CDR3 comprises 12 residues. The V end lost 6 bases, the J end lost 2 bases, and 7 bases lay between the germline ends. CDR1 is SNHLY, CDR2 FYNNEI, per germline. The CDR3 protein is CASRGLQETQYF. The CDR3, as DNA: TGTGCCAGCAGGGGACTTCAAGAGACCCAGTACTTC.

The CDR3 nucleotides read TGTGCCATCAGTTTCCGACAGGGTACCTACGAGCAGTACTTC. It is translated as CAISFRQGTYEQYF. The chain links TRBV10-3 to TRBJ2-7, with 7 bases matching TRBD1. The CDR3 has 14 amino acids. Germline assignment: CDR1 ENHRY and CDR2 SYGVKD. The trim removed 5 bases at V and 2 bases at J, leaving 6 bases unmatched.

The chain couples TRBV27 to TRBJ1-2; 7 positions agree with TRBD1. Germline CDR1 and CDR2: MNHEY and SMNVEV (reference sequence). There are 17 residues in the CDR3. The junction had 15 bases not matched to a gene; V was cut back by 5 bases and J by 3 bases. The CDR3 loop reads CASSRGDSRGLYYGYTF. The CDR3 DNA is TGTGCCAGCAGTCGGGGGGACAGTAGGGGCCTTTACTATGGCTACACCTTC.

The J gene is TRBJ2-7, the V gene TRBV25-1, with TRBD2 matching 12 bases. This CDR3 contains 18 residues. Germline V gene data show CDR1 as MGHDK and CDR2 as SYGVNS. After removal of 4 bases from V and 3 bases from J, the junction contained 13 bases not matched to a gene. The CDR3 DNA is TGTGCCAGCAGTGGGGACATCGGACTAGCGGGAACGTTCTACGAGCAGTACTTC. Translating it yields CASSGDIGLAGTFYEQYF.

This chain connects TRBV27 to TRBJ2-1; TRBD2 agrees at 10 bases. Per the germline V gene, CDR1 is MNHEY and CDR2 is SMNVEV (reference sequence). This CDR3 comprises 16 residues. V lost 5 bases, J lost 6 bases, and 10 bases stayed unmatched. Here the CDR3 DNA reads TGTGCCAGCAGTCCCCAAGGAAGCGGGAGGGGCAATGAGCAGTTCTTC. Translating gives CASSPQGSGRGNEQFF.

The rearrangement uses TRBV2 and TRBJ1-2; tentatively, D is TRBD1 (5 bases). V dropped 1 base and J dropped 0 bases, with 18 bases sitting between them. Germline V gives CDR1 SNHLY, CDR2 FYNNEI. This CDR3 spans 18 amino acids. The CDR3 sequence: CASSEEGVMGGPNYGYTF. The CDR3 DNA is TGTGCCAGCAGTGAAGAGGGAGTTATGGGGGGACCTAACTATGGCTACACCTTC. The full variable domain, its missing parts supplied by reference TRBV2 and TRBJ1-2, is EPEVTQTPSHQVTQMGQEVILRCVPISNHLYFYWYRQILGQKVEFLVSFYNNEISEKSEIFDDQFSVERPDGSNFTLKIRSTKLEDSAMYFCASSEEGVMGGPNYGYTFGSGTRLTVV.

This chain connects TRBV11-3 to TRBJ1-1; D is uncertain. The V and J ends lost 4 bases and 2 bases respectively, with 14 bases between them. Germline V gene data show CDR1 as SGHNT and CDR2 as YENEEA. The CDR3 consists of 15 residues. In DNA form, the CDR3 reads TGTGCCAGCAGCTCCAGCAAGGTCTTTAACACTGAAGCTTTCTTT. Translating it yields CASSSSKVFNTEAFF.

The V gene is TRBV19, the J gene TRBJ1-2; 9 bases align to TRBD1. After removal of 2 bases from V and 2 bases from J, the junction contained 3 bases not matched to a gene. Germline CDR1 LNHDA, CDR2 SQIVND (reference sequence). The length of the CDR3 is 15 residues. The CDR3 DNA follows: TGTGCCAGTAGTATACGGACAGGGGAGAACTATGGCTACACCTTC. The encoded protein is CASSIRTGENYGYTF.